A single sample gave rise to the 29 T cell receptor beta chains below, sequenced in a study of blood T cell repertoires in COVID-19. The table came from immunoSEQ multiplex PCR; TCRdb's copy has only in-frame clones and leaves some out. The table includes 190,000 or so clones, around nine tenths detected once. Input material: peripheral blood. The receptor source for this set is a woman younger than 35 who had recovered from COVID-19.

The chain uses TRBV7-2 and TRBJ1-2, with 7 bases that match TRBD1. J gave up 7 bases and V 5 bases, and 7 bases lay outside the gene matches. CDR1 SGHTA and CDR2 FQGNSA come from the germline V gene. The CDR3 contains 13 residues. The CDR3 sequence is CASSPTGSIGYTF. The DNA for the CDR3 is TGTGCCAGCAGCCCGACAGGGAGTATTGGCTACACCTTC. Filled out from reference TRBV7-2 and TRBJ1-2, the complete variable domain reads GAGVSQSPSNKVTEKGKDVELRCDPISGHTALYWYRQSLGQGLEFLIYFQGNSAPDKSGLPSDRFSAERTGGSVSTLTIQRTQQEDSAVYLCASSPTGSIGYTFGSGTRLTVV.

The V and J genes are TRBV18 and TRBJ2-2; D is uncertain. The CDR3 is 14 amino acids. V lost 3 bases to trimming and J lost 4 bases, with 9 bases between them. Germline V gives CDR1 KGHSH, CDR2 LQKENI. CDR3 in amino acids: CASSPESVTGELFF. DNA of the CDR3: TGTGCCAGCTCACCGGAGTCGGTCACCGGGGAGCTGTTTTTT.

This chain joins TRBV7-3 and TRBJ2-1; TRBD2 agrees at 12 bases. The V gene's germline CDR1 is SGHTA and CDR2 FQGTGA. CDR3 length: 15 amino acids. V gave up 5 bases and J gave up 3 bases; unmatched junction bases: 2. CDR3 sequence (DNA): TGTGCCAGCAGCCTAGCGGGGGGGCTCTACAATGAGCAGTTCTTC. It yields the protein CASSLAGGLYNEQFF.

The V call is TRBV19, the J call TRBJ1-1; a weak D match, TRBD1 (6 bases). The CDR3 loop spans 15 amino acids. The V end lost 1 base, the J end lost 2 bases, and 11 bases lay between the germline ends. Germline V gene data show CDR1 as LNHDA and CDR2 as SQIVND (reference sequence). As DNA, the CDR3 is TGTGCCAGTAGTATAGTTCAGGGGAGAAACACTGAAGCTTTCTTT. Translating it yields CASSIVQGRNTEAFF.

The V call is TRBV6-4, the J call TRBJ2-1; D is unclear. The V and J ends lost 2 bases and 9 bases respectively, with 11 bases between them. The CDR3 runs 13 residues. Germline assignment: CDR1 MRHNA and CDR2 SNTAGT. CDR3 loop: CASSDVGHTEQFF. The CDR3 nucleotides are TGTGCCAGCAGTGACGTTGGGCACACTGAGCAGTTCTTC.

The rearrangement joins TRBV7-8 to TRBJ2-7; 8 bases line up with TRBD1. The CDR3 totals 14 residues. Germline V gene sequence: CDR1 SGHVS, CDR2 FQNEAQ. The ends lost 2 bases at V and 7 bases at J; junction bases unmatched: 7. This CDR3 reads CASSLRQGLGEQYF. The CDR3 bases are TGTGCCAGCAGCTTAAGACAGGGGCTAGGGGAGCAGTACTTC.

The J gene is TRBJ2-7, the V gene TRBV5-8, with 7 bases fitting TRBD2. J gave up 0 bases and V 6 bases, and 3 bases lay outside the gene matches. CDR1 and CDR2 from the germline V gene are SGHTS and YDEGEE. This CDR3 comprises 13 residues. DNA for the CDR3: TGTGCCAGCACCGGACTAGTCTCCTACGAGCAGTACGTC. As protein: CASTGLVSYEQYV.

CDR3 in amino acids: CASSPGRDSRTYTIYF. Written as DNA, the CDR3 is TGTGCCAGCAGCCCAGGCCGGGACAGCCGGACATACACCATATATTTT. V and J are TRBV7-8 and TRBJ1-3; 7 bases map to TRBD1. CDR3 size: 16 residues. CDR1 is SGHVS and CDR2 is FQNEAQ in the germline V gene. V was pared by 5 bases and J by 8 bases, with 15 bases of the junction left unmatched.

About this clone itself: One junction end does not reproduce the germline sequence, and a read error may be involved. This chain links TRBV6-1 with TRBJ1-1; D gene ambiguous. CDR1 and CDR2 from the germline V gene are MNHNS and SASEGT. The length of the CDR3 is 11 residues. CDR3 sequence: CASSQAREAFF. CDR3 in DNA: TGTGCCAGCAGTCAAGCCCGTGAAGCTTTCTTT.

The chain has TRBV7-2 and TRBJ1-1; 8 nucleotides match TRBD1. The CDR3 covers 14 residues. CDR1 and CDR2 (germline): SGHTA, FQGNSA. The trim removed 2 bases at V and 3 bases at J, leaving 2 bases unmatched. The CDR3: CASSLRDRHTEAFF. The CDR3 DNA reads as TGTGCCAGCAGCTTAAGGGACAGGCACACTGAAGCTTTCTTT.

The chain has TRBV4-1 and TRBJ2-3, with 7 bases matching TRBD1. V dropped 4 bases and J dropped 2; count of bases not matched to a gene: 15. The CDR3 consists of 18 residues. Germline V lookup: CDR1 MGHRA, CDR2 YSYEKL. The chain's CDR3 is CASSRELWGQRTTDTQYF. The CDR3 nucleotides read TGCGCCAGCAGCCGAGAACTCTGGGGACAGAGGACCACAGATACGCAGTATTTT.

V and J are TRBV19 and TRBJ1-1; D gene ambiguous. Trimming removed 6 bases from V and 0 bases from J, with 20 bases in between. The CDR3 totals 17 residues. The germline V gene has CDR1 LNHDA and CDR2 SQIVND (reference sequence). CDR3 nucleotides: TGTGCCAGTAGCCCCCTCTCCGGGAACCTAATGAACACTGAAGCTTTCTTT. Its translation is CASSPLSGNLMNTEAFF. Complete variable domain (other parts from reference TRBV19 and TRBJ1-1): DGGITQSPKYLFRKEGQNVTLSCEQNLNHDAMYWYRQDPGQGLRLIYYSQIVNDFQKGDIAEGYSVSREKKESFPLTVTSAQKNPTAFYLCASSPLSGNLMNTEAFFGQGTRLTVV.

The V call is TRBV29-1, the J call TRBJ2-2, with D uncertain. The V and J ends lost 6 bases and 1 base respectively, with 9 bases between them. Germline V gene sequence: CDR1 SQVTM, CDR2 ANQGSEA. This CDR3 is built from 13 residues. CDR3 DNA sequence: TGCAGCGTGCTACGGGTGAACACCGGGGAGCTGTTTTTT. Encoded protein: CSVLRVNTGELFF.

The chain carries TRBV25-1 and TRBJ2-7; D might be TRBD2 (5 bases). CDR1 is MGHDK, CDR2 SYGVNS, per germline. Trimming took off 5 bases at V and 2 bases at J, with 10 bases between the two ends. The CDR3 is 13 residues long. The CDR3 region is CASSITGTYEQYF. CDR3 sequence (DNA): TGTGCCAGCAGTATAACGGGGACCTACGAGCAGTACTTC.

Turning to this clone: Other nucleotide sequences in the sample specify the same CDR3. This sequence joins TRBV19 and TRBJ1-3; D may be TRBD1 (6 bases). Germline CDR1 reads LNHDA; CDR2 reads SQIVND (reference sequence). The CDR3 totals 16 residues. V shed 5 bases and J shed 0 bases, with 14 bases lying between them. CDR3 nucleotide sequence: TGTGCCAGTAGTTTAAAAACAGGGAACTCTGGAAACACCATATATTTT. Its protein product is CASSLKTGNSGNTIYF.

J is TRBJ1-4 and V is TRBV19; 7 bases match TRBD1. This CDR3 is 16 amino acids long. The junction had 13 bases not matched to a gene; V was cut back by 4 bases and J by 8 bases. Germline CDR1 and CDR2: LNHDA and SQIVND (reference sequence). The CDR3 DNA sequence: TGTGCCAGTAGTACCCACAGGGGAAGCACACGAGAAAAACTGTTTTTT. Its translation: CASSTHRGSTREKLFF.

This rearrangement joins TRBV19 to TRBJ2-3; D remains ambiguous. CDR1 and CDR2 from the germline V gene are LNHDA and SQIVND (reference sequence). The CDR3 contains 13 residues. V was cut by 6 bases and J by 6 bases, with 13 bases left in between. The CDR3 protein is CASSLIGSDTQYF. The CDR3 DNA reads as TGTGCCAGTAGCCTTATCGGTTCGGATACGCAGTATTTT.

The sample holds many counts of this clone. CDR3 sequence: CASSPWGRTSGNTIYF. Written as DNA, the CDR3 is TGTGCCAGCAGCCCTTGGGGCCGCACCTCTGGAAACACCATATATTTT. The chain carries TRBV7-9 and TRBJ1-3; a possible D gene is TRBD1 (5 bases). V was cut by 5 bases and J by 0 bases, with 14 bases left in between. CDR1 and CDR2 (germline): SEHNR, FQNEAQ (reference sequence). This CDR3 comprises 16 residues.

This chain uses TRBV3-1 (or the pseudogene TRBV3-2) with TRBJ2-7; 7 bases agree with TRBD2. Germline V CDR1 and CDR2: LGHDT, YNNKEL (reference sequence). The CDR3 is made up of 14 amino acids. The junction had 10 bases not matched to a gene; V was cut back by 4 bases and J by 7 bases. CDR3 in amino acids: CASSPRDYTSEQYF. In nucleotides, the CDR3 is TGTGCCAGCAGCCCCCGGGACTACACTAGTGAGCAGTACTTC.

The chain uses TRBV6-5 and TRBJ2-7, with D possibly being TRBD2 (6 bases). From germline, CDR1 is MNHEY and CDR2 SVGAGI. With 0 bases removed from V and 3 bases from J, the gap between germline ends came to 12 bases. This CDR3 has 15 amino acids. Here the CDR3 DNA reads TGTGCCAGCAGTTACTCACCCGGGGGAGACTACGAGCAGTACTTC. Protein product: CASSYSPGGDYEQYF.

CDR3 sequence: CASSKGQTNEKLFF. The CDR3 DNA sequence: TGTGCCAGTAGTAAGGGACAGACTAATGAAAAACTGTTTTTT. This chain joins TRBV19 and TRBJ1-4; 7 positions match TRBD1. There are 14 residues in the CDR3. The V gene end was trimmed by 4 bases and the J gene end by 2 bases; junction bases not matched to a gene: 1. Germline V gene lookup returns CDR1 LNHDA and CDR2 SQIVND (reference sequence).

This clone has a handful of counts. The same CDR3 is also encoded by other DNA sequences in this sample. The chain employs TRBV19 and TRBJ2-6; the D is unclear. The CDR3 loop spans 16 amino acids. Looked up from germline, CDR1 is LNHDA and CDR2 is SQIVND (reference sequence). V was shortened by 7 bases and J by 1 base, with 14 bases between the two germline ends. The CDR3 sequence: CASTPGFSSGANVLTF. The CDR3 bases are TGTGCCAGTACCCCAGGCTTTTCTTCTGGGGCCAACGTCCTGACTTTC.

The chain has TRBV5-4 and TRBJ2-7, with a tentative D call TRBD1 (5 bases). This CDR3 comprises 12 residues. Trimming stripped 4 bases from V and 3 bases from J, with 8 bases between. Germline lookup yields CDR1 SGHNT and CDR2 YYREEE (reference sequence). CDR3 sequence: CASSDRVYEQYV. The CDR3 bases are TGTGCCAGCAGCGACAGAGTCTACGAGCAGTACGTC.

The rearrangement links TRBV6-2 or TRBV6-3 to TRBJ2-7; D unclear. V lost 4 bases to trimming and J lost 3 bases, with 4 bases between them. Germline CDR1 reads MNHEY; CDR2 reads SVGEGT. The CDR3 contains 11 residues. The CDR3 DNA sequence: TGTGCCAGCAGTTCCCACTACGAGCAGTACTTC. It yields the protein CASSSHYEQYF.

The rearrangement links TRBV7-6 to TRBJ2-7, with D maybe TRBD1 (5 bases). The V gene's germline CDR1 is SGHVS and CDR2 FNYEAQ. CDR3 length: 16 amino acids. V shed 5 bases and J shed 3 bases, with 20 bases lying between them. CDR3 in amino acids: CASSLLPGSQDYEQYV. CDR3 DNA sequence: TGTGCCAGCAGCCTCCTCCCAGGGTCCCAAGACTACGAGCAGTACGTC.

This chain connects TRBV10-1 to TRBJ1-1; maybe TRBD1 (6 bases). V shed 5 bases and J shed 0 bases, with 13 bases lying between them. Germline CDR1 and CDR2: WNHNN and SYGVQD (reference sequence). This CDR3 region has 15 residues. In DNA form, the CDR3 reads TGCGCCAGCAGTACGGGACAAATAATGAACACTGAAGCTTTCTTT. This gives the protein CASSTGQIMNTEAFF.

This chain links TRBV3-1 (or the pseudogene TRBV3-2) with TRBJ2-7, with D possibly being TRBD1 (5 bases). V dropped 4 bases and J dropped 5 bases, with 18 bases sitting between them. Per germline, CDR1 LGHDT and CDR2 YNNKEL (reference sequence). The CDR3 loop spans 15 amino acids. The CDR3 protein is CASSPTVHPLNEQYF. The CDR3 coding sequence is TGTGCCAGCAGCCCGACAGTCCATCCACTTAACGAGCAGTACTTC.

The CDR3 bases are TGTGCCAGCAGTGCACCGGGACTAGCGGACCCAGTAGAGCAGTACGTC. This gives the protein CASSAPGLADPVEQYV. The genes are TRBV28 and TRBJ2-7; 11 positions match TRBD2. Germline trimming cut 5 bases from V and 7 bases from J; bases unmatched to any gene: 13. The CDR3 length is 16 residues. Germline values: CDR1 MDHEN, CDR2 SYDVKM.

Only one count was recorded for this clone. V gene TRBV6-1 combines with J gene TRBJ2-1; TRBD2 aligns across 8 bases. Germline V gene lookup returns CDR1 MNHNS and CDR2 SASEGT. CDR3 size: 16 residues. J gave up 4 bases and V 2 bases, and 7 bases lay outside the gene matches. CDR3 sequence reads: CASSETSGSGYNEQFF. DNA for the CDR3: TGTGCCAGCAGTGAAACCAGCGGGAGCGGGTACAATGAGCAGTTCTTC.